This TCR beta chain was identified in a study of siplizumab effects on memory and regulatory T cells. Note on this clone: No antigen is known for it.

Profiled with immunoSEQ multiplex PCR; TCRdb holds only in-frame clones, not every one. This sample carries 70,000 to 95,000 clones, 75% to 90% of them seen once, and the ten largest clones take about 16%. The study, taken as a whole, reports: Most proliferating CD4+ or CD8+ clones, roughly 75-96%, had no naive or memory assignment.

V was trimmed by 4 bases and J by 5 bases, leaving 15 bases between them. Germline V gene sequence: CDR1 KGHSH, CDR2 LQKENI. The CDR3 covers 15 residues. This TCR was sampled from a human donor in good health. Sequences were obtained from CD4+ T cells sorted from blood. This chain connects TRBV18 to TRBJ1-5; D may be TRBD1 (6 bases). CDR3 region: CASSRGGTSDQPQHF. CDR3 sequence (DNA): TGTGCCAGCTCACGAGGGGGAACCTCAGATCAGCCCCAGCATTTT.